Listed below are T cell receptor beta chains from one sample, sequenced in a study of beta chain features in type 1 diabetes. Clones were sequenced by immunoSEQ multiplex PCR, and TCRdb holds only the in-frame ones, with some missing. The sample records roughly 47,000 clones, roughly 47% being singletons. The sequencing input was stem cell memory CD4+ T cells from blood. The source of these receptors is a man aged 25 to 40 with type 1 diabetes. Each CDR3 is given with its conserved first and last residue. Each record gives: J gene, clone size, D gene, V gene, CDR3 protein, CDR3 DNA. D genes are given only for firm matches. Only part of the rows carry a size: once, few, many, or a class if the clone is expanded.

j_gene: TRBJ2-7
abundance: NA
d_gene: TRBD1
v_gene: TRBV6-1
CDR3aa: CASSRQGDYEQYF
CDR3nt: TGTGCCAGCAGCAGACAGGGTGACTACGAGCAGTACTTC

j_gene: TRBJ2-1
abundance: NA
d_gene: TRBD2
v_gene: TRBV28
CDR3aa: CASSFGVSGSDEQFF
CDR3nt: TGTGCCAGCAGTTTTGGTGTAAGCGGGAGCGATGAGCAGTTCTTC

j_gene: TRBJ2-1
abundance: few
d_gene: TRBD2
v_gene: TRBV2
CDR3aa: CARTLLTGGRNEQFF
CDR3nt: TGTGCCAGGACCCTGCTAACGGGAGGGCGCAATGAGCAGTTCTTC

j_gene: TRBJ2-7
abundance: NA
d_gene: NA
v_gene: TRBV2
CDR3aa: CASPPGGHINSYEQYF
CDR3nt: TGTGCCAGCCCTCCGGGGGGACACATCAACTCCTACGAGCAGTACTTC

j_gene: TRBJ2-3
abundance: NA
d_gene: TRBD2
v_gene: TRBV9
CDR3aa: CASSVGLAGLHTQYF
CDR3nt: TGTGCCAGCAGCGTAGGACTAGCGGGACTACATACGCAGTATTTT

j_gene: TRBJ2-2
abundance: NA
d_gene: TRBD2
v_gene: TRBV19
CDR3aa: CASLGTSGRTGELFF
CDR3nt: TGTGCCAGTCTAGGGACTAGCGGGAGGACCGGGGAGCTGTTTTTT

j_gene: TRBJ1-5
abundance: few
d_gene: NA
v_gene: TRBV30
CDR3aa: CAWTPPGTSNQPQHF
CDR3nt: TGTGCCTGGACTCCTCCGGGGACAAGCAATCAGCCCCAGCATTTT

j_gene: TRBJ2-7
abundance: NA
d_gene: NA
v_gene: TRBV2
CDR3aa: CARNRVEAYEQYF
CDR3nt: TGTGCCAGGAACAGGGTGGAGGCCTACGAGCAGTACTTC

j_gene: TRBJ2-3
abundance: NA
d_gene: NA
v_gene: TRBV5-1
CDR3aa: CASSLGQHTDTQYF
CDR3nt: TGCGCCAGCAGCTTGGGACAGCACACAGATACGCAGTATTTT

j_gene: TRBJ2-5
abundance: few
d_gene: TRBD2
v_gene: TRBV7-3
CDR3aa: CASSPGLAGGQETQYF
CDR3nt: TGTGCCAGCAGTCCTGGACTAGCGGGAGGCCAAGAGACCCAGTACTTC

j_gene: TRBJ1-1
abundance: NA
d_gene: NA
v_gene: TRBV4-1
CDR3aa: CASSQDRVNTEAFF
CDR3nt: TGCGCCAGCAGCCAAGATCGGGTGAACACTGAAGCTTTCTTT

j_gene: TRBJ1-2
abundance: once
d_gene: NA
v_gene: TRBV15
CDR3aa: CATSRAGPNYGYTF
CDR3nt: TGTGCCACCAGCAGGGCGGGACCTAACTATGGCTACACCTTC

j_gene: TRBJ2-7
abundance: once
d_gene: TRBD2
v_gene: TRBV5-1
CDR3aa: CASKASGSQAHEQYF
CDR3nt: TGCGCCAGCAAGGCTAGCGGGAGTCAGGCCCACGAGCAGTACTTC

j_gene: TRBJ2-5
abundance: NA
d_gene: NA
v_gene: TRBV5-6
CDR3aa: CASSLTIAAVTLLETQYF
CDR3nt: TGTGCCAGCAGTTTGACGATAGCGGCCGTCACTCTGTTAGAGACCCAGTACTTC

j_gene: TRBJ1-5
abundance: few
d_gene: NA
v_gene: TRBV9
CDR3aa: CASSVAPDQPQHF
CDR3nt: TGTGCCAGCAGCGTAGCCCCCGATCAGCCCCAGCATTTT

j_gene: TRBJ1-1
abundance: few
d_gene: TRBD1
v_gene: TRBV4-1
CDR3aa: CASSQDPQVRDSDYMNTEAFF
CDR3nt: TGCGCCAGCAGCCAAGATCCTCAAGTCCGGGACAGCGACTACATGAACACTGAAGCTTTCTTT

j_gene: TRBJ2-7
abundance: NA
d_gene: TRBD1
v_gene: TRBV5-1
CDR3aa: CASSKTGPYEQYF
CDR3nt: TGCGCCAGCAGCAAGACAGGGCCCTACGAGCAGTACTTC

j_gene: TRBJ2-7
abundance: NA
d_gene: NA
v_gene: TRBV15
CDR3aa: CATSRLTGTGVDEQYF
CDR3nt: TGTGCCACCAGCAGACTGACCGGGACGGGGGTCGACGAGCAGTACTTC

j_gene: TRBJ2-3
abundance: NA
d_gene: TRBD2
v_gene: TRBV7-9
CDR3aa: CASSFSGTTDTQYF
CDR3nt: TGTGCCAGCAGCTTTAGCGGGACCACAGATACGCAGTATTTT

j_gene: TRBJ2-7
abundance: few
d_gene: NA
v_gene: TRBV10-3
CDR3aa: CAISEGGSYEQYF
CDR3nt: TGTGCCATCAGTGAGGGAGGCAGCTACGAGCAGTACTTC

j_gene: TRBJ2-1
abundance: NA
d_gene: TRBD2
v_gene: TRBV6-5
CDR3aa: CASSYASGTNEQFF
CDR3nt: TGTGCCAGCAGTTACGCTAGCGGGACCAATGAGCAGTTCTTC

j_gene: TRBJ1-2
abundance: NA
d_gene: TRBD1
v_gene: TRBV9
CDR3aa: CASSAQGAPYTF
CDR3nt: TGTGCCAGCAGCGCCCAGGGGGCTCCCTACACCTTC

j_gene: TRBJ2-7
abundance: NA
d_gene: TRBD2
v_gene: TRBV19
CDR3aa: CASREGGRAREQYF
CDR3nt: TGTGCCAGTAGAGAGGGCGGGAGGGCCAGGGAGCAGTACTTC

j_gene: TRBJ1-2
abundance: few
d_gene: TRBD1
v_gene: TRBV9
CDR3aa: CASSVAGQYYGYTF
CDR3nt: TGTGCCAGCAGCGTAGCGGGACAGTACTATGGCTACACCTTC

j_gene: TRBJ2-3
abundance: NA
d_gene: NA
v_gene: TRBV10-3
CDR3aa: CAIRGGYTDTQYF
CDR3nt: TGTGCCATCAGGGGGGGATACACAGATACGCAGTATTTT

j_gene: TRBJ2-2
abundance: NA
d_gene: NA
v_gene: TRBV27
CDR3aa: CASSLSRQHTGELFF
CDR3nt: TGTGCCAGCAGTTTATCGAGGCAGCACACCGGGGAGCTGTTTTTT

j_gene: TRBJ1-2
abundance: NA
d_gene: TRBD1
v_gene: TRBV7-2
CDR3aa: CASSWGLPRRGPGYTF
CDR3nt: TGTGCCAGCAGCTGGGGGCTTCCGCGCAGGGGGCCTGGCTACACCTTC

j_gene: TRBJ2-7
abundance: once
d_gene: NA
v_gene: TRBV18
CDR3aa: CASSRRYEQYF
CDR3nt: TGTGCCAGCTCTCGCAGGTACGAGCAGTACTTC

j_gene: TRBJ1-2
abundance: NA
d_gene: NA
v_gene: TRBV29-1
CDR3aa: CSAWTDSYGYTF
CDR3nt: TGCAGCGCTTGGACAGACAGCTATGGCTACACCTTC

j_gene: TRBJ2-6
abundance: NA
d_gene: NA
v_gene: TRBV5-1
CDR3aa: CASSLGRSGANVLTF
CDR3nt: TGCGCCAGCAGCTTGGGGCGGTCTGGGGCCAACGTCCTGACTTTC

j_gene: TRBJ2-2
abundance: few
d_gene: TRBD2
v_gene: TRBV7-8
CDR3aa: CASSPRTSGGTGELFF
CDR3nt: TGTGCCAGCAGCCCGCGGACTAGCGGAGGGACCGGGGAGCTGTTTTTT

j_gene: TRBJ2-4
abundance: NA
d_gene: TRBD2
v_gene: TRBV7-9
CDR3aa: CASSPISGSRRNIQYF
CDR3nt: TGTGCCAGCAGCCCCATTAGCGGGAGCAGGAGAAACATTCAGTACTTC

j_gene: TRBJ2-1
abundance: NA
d_gene: TRBD2
v_gene: TRBV18
CDR3aa: CASSPQTSGYNEQFF
CDR3nt: TGTGCCAGCTCACCACAGACTAGCGGATACAATGAGCAGTTCTTC

j_gene: TRBJ2-1
abundance: once
d_gene: TRBD2
v_gene: TRBV9
CDR3aa: CASSPHQTGTSGSDEQFF
CDR3nt: TGTGCCAGCAGCCCCCACCAAACTGGGACTAGCGGGAGTGATGAGCAGTTCTTC

j_gene: TRBJ2-7
abundance: few
d_gene: NA
v_gene: TRBV2
CDR3aa: CASRIMLGAFYEQYF
CDR3nt: TGTGCCAGCAGAATCATGCTAGGAGCATTCTACGAGCAGTACTTC

j_gene: TRBJ2-1
abundance: NA
d_gene: NA
v_gene: TRBV5-1
CDR3aa: CASSRGTYYNEQFF
CDR3nt: TGCGCCAGCAGCCGCGGGACTTACTACAATGAGCAGTTCTTC

j_gene: TRBJ1-1
abundance: NA
d_gene: NA
v_gene: TRBV2
CDR3aa: CASSVLGPNTEAFF
CDR3nt: TGTGCCAGCAGTGTTCTGGGGCCCAACACTGAAGCTTTCTTT

j_gene: TRBJ2-5
abundance: few
d_gene: TRBD2
v_gene: TRBV7-9
CDR3aa: CASSRGLAQETQYF
CDR3nt: TGTGCCAGCAGTCGTGGACTAGCCCAAGAGACCCAGTACTTC

j_gene: TRBJ2-3
abundance: NA
d_gene: TRBD2
v_gene: TRBV11-2
CDR3aa: CASSFPTSGGPITDTQYF
CDR3nt: TGTGCCAGCAGCTTTCCGACTAGCGGGGGCCCCATCACAGATACGCAGTATTTT

j_gene: TRBJ1-2
abundance: few
d_gene: NA
v_gene: TRBV14
CDR3aa: CASSPQMNYGYTF
CDR3nt: TGTGCCAGCAGTCCCCAGATGAACTATGGCTACACCTTC

j_gene: TRBJ2-5
abundance: NA
d_gene: TRBD2
v_gene: TRBV7-2
CDR3aa: CATTGLAGSETQYF
CDR3nt: TGTGCCACCACAGGACTAGCGGGATCAGAGACCCAGTACTTC

j_gene: TRBJ1-1
abundance: NA
d_gene: NA
v_gene: TRBV28
CDR3aa: CASSEQSLEAFF
CDR3nt: TGTGCCAGCAGTGAACAGAGTCTAGAAGCTTTCTTT

j_gene: TRBJ2-5
abundance: NA
d_gene: TRBD2
v_gene: TRBV20-1
CDR3aa: CSAGRAKAQYF
CDR3nt: TGCAGCGCCGGGAGGGCGAAGGCCCAGTACTTC

j_gene: TRBJ2-3
abundance: few
d_gene: NA
v_gene: TRBV5-4
CDR3aa: CASSLGIVSTDTQYF
CDR3nt: TGTGCCAGCAGCTTGGGAATAGTTAGCACAGATACGCAGTATTTT

j_gene: TRBJ2-2
abundance: NA
d_gene: NA
v_gene: TRBV6-1
CDR3aa: CASSGTANTGELFF
CDR3nt: TGTGCCAGCAGTGGAACAGCGAACACCGGGGAGCTGTTTTTT

j_gene: TRBJ1-2
abundance: NA
d_gene: NA
v_gene: TRBV5-1
CDR3aa: CASSPDGGYGYTF
CDR3nt: TGCGCCAGCAGCCCGGACGGAGGCTATGGCTACACCTTC

j_gene: TRBJ2-1
abundance: NA
d_gene: TRBD1
v_gene: TRBV6-4
CDR3aa: CASSRAPGQGYNEQFF
CDR3nt: TGTGCCAGCAGTCGGGCCCCGGGACAGGGCTACAATGAGCAGTTCTTC